The 6 T cell receptor beta chains below all came from one sample that was sequenced in a study of graft-versus-host responses after intestinal transplantation. Assay: immunoSEQ multiplex PCR; the TCRdb copy retains only in-frame clones and omits some. The sample has over 80,000 clones, about nine tenths seen once. The antigens for these receptors are not known. The sequencing here drew on unstimulated CD4+ T cells sorted from spleen or lymph node cells, taken before transplant. The receptor source for this set is a human donor who was the organ donor for an intestinal transplant.

The table lists this clone with a count of one. The chain combines TRBV7-8 with TRBJ1-2; 9 positions match TRBD1. The CDR3 spans 14 residues. From germline, CDR1 is SGHVS and CDR2 FQNEAQ. The trim removed 4 bases at V and 2 bases at J, leaving 2 bases unmatched. CDR3 sequence: CASSSGQGNYGYTF. CDR3 in DNA: TGTGCCAGCAGCTCGGGACAGGGCAACTATGGCTACACCTTC.

The CDR3 here is CAWSEGVLAKNIQYF. CDR3 DNA sequence: TGTGCCTGGAGTGAAGGGGTACTAGCCAAAAACATTCAGTACTTC. V and J are TRBV30 and TRBJ2-4, with D possibly TRBD1 on 5 matching bases. The CDR3 is 15 amino acids. Germline values: CDR1 GTSNPN, CDR2 SVGIG (reference sequence). The V gene lost 1 base and the J gene lost 0 bases, with 10 bases spanning the gap.

The chain carries TRBV7-2 and TRBJ2-2, with D maybe TRBD1 (6 bases). CDR1 SGHTA and CDR2 FQGNSA come from the germline V gene. V was shortened by 5 bases and J by 1 base, with 11 bases between the two germline ends. This CDR3 comprises 15 residues. The CDR3 loop reads CASSRGTMNTGELFF. CDR3 sequence (DNA): TGTGCCAGCAGCCGAGGGACAATGAACACCGGGGAGCTGTTTTTT.

This chain links TRBV6-1 with TRBJ1-1, with D uncertain. Trimming removed 8 bases at V and 1 base at J, with 5 bases between. Germline lookup yields CDR1 MNHNS and CDR2 SASEGT. The CDR3 has 11 residues. The chain's CDR3 is CASGRNTEAFF. CDR3 coding DNA: TGTGCCAGCGGGAGGAACACTGAAGCTTTCTTT.

The chain is built from TRBV7-6 and TRBJ1-2, with D hard to call. V lost 1 base to trimming and J lost 8 bases, with 11 bases between them. Germline values: CDR1 SGHVS, CDR2 FNYEAQ. The CDR3 has 13 amino acids. CDR3 nucleotide sequence: TGTGCCAGCAGCTTAGAACCCGCGGGGGGCTACACCTTC. Its translation is CASSLEPAGGYTF.

The rearrangement joins TRBV18 to TRBJ2-5; D is possibly TRBD1 (6 bases). The CDR3 runs 15 residues. V was shortened by 5 bases and J by 1 base, with 14 bases between the two germline ends. Germline CDR1 and CDR2: KGHSH and LQKENI. CDR3 sequence reads: CASSSLGQTQETQYF. Written as DNA, the CDR3 is TGTGCCAGCTCATCGTTGGGACAAACCCAAGAGACCCAGTACTTC.